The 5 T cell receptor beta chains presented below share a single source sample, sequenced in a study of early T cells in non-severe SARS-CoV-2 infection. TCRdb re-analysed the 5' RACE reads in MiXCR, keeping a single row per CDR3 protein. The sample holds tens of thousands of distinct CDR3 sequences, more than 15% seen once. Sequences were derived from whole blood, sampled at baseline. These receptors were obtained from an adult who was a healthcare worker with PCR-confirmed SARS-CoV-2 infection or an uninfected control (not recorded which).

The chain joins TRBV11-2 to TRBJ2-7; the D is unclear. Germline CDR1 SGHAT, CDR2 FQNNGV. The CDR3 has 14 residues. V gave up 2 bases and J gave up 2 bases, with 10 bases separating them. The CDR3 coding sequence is TGTGCCAGCAGCTTATTGGGTGGAACCTACGAGCAGTACTTC. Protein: CASSLLGGTYEQYF.

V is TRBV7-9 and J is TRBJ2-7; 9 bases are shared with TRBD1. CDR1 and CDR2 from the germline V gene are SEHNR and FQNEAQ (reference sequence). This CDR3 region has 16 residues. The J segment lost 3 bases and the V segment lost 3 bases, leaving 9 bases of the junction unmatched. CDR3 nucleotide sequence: TGTGCCAGCAGCTTTCTTACTCGGACAGGGGTCTACGAGCAGTACTTC. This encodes CASSFLTRTGVYEQYF.

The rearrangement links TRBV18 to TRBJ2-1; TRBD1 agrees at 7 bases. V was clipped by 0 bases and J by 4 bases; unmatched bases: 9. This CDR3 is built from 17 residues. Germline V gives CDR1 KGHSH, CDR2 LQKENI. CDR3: CASSPPGQRRIYNEQFF. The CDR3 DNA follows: TGTGCCAGCTCACCACCGGGACAGCGTAGAATTTACAATGAGCAGTTCTTC.

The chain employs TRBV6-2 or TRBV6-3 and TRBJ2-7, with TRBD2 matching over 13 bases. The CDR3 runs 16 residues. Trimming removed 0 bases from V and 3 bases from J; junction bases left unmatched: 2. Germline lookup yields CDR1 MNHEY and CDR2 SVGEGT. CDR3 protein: CASSYSGTSGDYEQYF. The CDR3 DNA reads TGTGCCAGCAGTTACTCAGGGACTAGCGGGGACTACGAGCAGTACTTC.

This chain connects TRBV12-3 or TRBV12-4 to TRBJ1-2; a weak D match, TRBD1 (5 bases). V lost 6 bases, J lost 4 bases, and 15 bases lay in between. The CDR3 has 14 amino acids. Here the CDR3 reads CASRPHEGAYGYTF. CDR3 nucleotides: TGTGCCAGCAGACCCCACGAAGGGGCCTATGGCTACACCTTC.